This T cell receptor beta chain stems from a study of shared clonotypes between healthy human individuals. Study at large: Per donor, three plates held CD4 naive cells, three held CD4 memory, two held CD8 naive and one held CD8 memory. General study results and limits: Non-shared clonotypes displayed generation probabilities falling below those of clonotypes present in all four donors. Clonotype sharing across donors was expected to vary with sequencing depth. Only blood was sampled, and tissue TCR repertoires likely differ from blood ones.

With 4 bases removed from V and 3 bases from J, the gap between germline ends came to 17 bases. This CDR3 region has 16 residues. CDR1 and CDR2 (germline): SGHNT, YYREEE (reference sequence). TCRdb keeps only in-frame clones here, not all; method: immunoSEQ multiplex PCR. The table has about 680,000 clones, around 90% seen once; the top ten hold 24%. Selected positively for CCR7 and CD45RO-negative, naive CD8 cells excluded terminally differentiated effector memory CD45RA+ cells. About this clone itself: Its antigen remains unknown.

The sequenced sample was naive CD8+ T cells sorted from blood. The chain uses TRBV5-4 and TRBJ2-1; tentatively, D is TRBD2 (7 bases). This clonotype was obtained from a man aged 25-40 years in good health. CDR3 protein: CASSLRGRGGYNEQFF. In nucleotides, the CDR3 is TGTGCCAGCAGCCTCCGGGGGAGGGGGGGCTACAATGAGCAGTTCTTC.